This T cell receptor (beta chain) is from a study of response to subunit inactivated influenza vaccine (dated by TCRdb to between 2018 and 2020). About the full investigation: To follow how T cells responded to a trivalent subunit inactivated influenza vaccine, the researchers relied on deep quantitative profiling of the T cell receptor repertoire. Beyond this particular receptor, the publication reports: It was suggested by the authors that each seasonal influenza vaccination may recruit only a limited number of new T cells.

CDR1 and CDR2 are drawn from the germline V gene: SQVTM, ANQGSEA. Trimming takes 7 bases from V and 0 bases from J, and the germline ends sit 13 bases apart. The cysteine opens and the phenylalanine closes a CDR3 of 14 amino acids. Left in the record is the CDR3 DNA by itself, 42 bases read in frame from the first base. Library prep was done by RT-PCR. Sequencing relied on an Illumina HiSeq 2500. The public reads were reprocessed in TCRdb via fastp at Q25 and MiXCR, keeping in-frame beta chains. CDR3 protein sequences are deduplicated, and each keeps its most common genes and DNA. This sample gives approximately 680,000 distinct CDR3 sequences in total; 15% to 17% of them show up just once. 9.5% to 13% of the sample comes from the top ten. With respect to this clonotype: Its antigen is not yet known. The record has no base qualities; no much larger clone is one base away.

The sample in question was PBMCs from blood, obtained approximately 13 days after vaccination. The receptor chain draws on TRBV29-1 and TRBJ2-1, with the D gene uncertain. The receptor was derived from a man aged 45-65 years who received an inactivated influenza vaccine. Donor details come from another sample of the same person, matched by shared clones. The base sequence is TGCAGCGCTGAGCGTGCGCGCTCCTACAATGAGCAGTTCTTC. Translated, this gives CSAERARSYNEQFF.